This paragraph covers one TCR beta chain sequence. What it recognizes is unknown. Here immunoSEQ multiplex PCR was the method, and the copy in TCRdb shows in-frame clones only, minus some. The sample holds 150,000 or so clones, about 92% seen once. Second doses at about 4 or about 12 weeks were pooled. The germline V and J ends were trimmed by 4 bases and 0 bases, with 10 bases remaining between them. CDR3 size: 14 residues. Germline lookup yields CDR1 SQVTM and CDR2 ANQGSEA. This sample was taken from a study of T cell responses to AZD1222 COVID-19 vaccine. Regarding the study as a whole: Most donors were white British, females outnumbered males, and clonal diversity was possibly underestimated. Among those given AZD1222, only six were seropositive at baseline.

This sequence joins TRBV29-1 and TRBJ2-1; D ambiguous. Sequencing was performed on peripheral blood, taken 28 days after the second AZD1222 dose. This TCR was sampled from an adult who received the AZD1222 COVID-19 vaccine. The CDR3 loop is CSVVGRSSYNEQFF. Here the CDR3 DNA reads TGCAGCGTTGTTGGTAGAAGCTCCTACAATGAGCAGTTCTTC.